The T cell receptor (beta chain) described here comes from a study of T cells in Graves' hyperthyroidism and ophthalmopathy. The V end lost 4 bases, the J end lost 3 bases, and 19 bases lay between the germline ends. The V gene's germline CDR1 is SGHVS and CDR2 FQNEAQ. This CDR3 is built from 17 residues. Using RNA transcripts as the source, TCR beta CDR3 regions were amplified. The TCR CDR3 first-round RT-PCR relied on the HTBI primer set. MiXCR was run by TCRdb on the multiplex PCR reads, yielding one entry per CDR3 protein. The sample records about 380,000 distinct CDR3 sequences, approximately 15% being singletons.

The specimen was blood. This receptor was taken from a woman aged 25 to 45 with Graves' ophthalmopathy. The gene calls are TRBV7-8 and TRBJ2-1; D gene ambiguous. DNA of the CDR3: TGTGCCAGCAGCTCAGAGGACCACGACCTCTTCTACAATGAGCAGTTCTTC. Translated: CASSSEDHDLFYNEQFF. Using reference TRBV7-8 and TRBJ2-1 for the parts outside the CDR3, the full variable domain is GAGVSQSPRYKVAKRGQDVALRCDPISGHVSLFWYQQALGQGPEFLTYFQNEAQLDKSGLPSDRFFAERPEGSVSTLKIQRTQQEDSAVYLCASSSEDHDLFYNEQFFGPGTRLTVL.